Sequencing of this T cell receptor (beta chain) was carried out in a study of blood T cell repertoires in COVID-19 (dated by TCRdb to about 2020). With respect to the entire study: Samples from collaborators originated in the United States, Italy and Spain and spanned both the acute and convalescent phases of COVID-19. The material from the prospective study consisted of cDNA or gDNA derived from T cells, B-cell-depleted T cells, or PBMCs. The dataset comprised deeply sampled blood TCRbeta repertoires from subjects exposed to, actively infected with, or recovered from COVID-19. A freely available public database, intended as a resource for researchers studying the immune response to SARS-CoV-2, is where the repertoires were released. Samples came from the ongoing ImmuneRACE study (first 160 participants) plus 1,254 subjects from 6 global collaborators. Nearly every sample came with metadata listing a de-identified subject ID, COVID-19 status, age in years and sex. HLA class I and class II types, where available, came from metadata supplied by the sample provider rather than from assay-based typing.

In the case of this clone: Its antigen is still unknown. No base quality values were provided; no much bigger clone lies one nucleotide off.

V trim: 3 bases; J trim: 5 bases; unmatched bases: 5. The CDR3 contains 15 residues, cysteine and phenylalanine counted. Kept here is only the CDR3 DNA, which spans 45 bases and is read in frame from base 1. CDR1 and CDR2 were assigned from the germline V gene (reference sequence) as LNHDA and SQIVND. TCRbeta CDR3 regions were amplified from genomic DNA by means of the immunoSEQ Assay, a bias-controlled multiplex PCR. As for the authors' bioinformatics: The number of nucleated cells in each sample was estimated from the amplification of reference gene primers within the assay. To quantify the absolute abundance of each unique TCRbeta CDR3 rearrangement, sequence reads were collapsed and filtered. For each sample, productive Simpson clonality was calculated by taking the square root of Simpson's diversity index across productive rearrangements. What TCRdb holds here is the immuneACCESS table cut down to in-frame rearrangements. Part of the clones is not present; checked against another copy, under half of the missing clones reflect an unresolved V gene, and the others are unexplained. D and trimming were read from the DNA, whereas the V and J calls and clone size are those reported in that table. The sample table holds about 220,000 clones, of which under 90% were seen once. The ten largest clones represent roughly 5% of the sample.

The investigation overall reported the following: How much clinical and demographic metadata was included differed by source and by participant, and the metadata was provided uncurated.

Another Seattle source contributed samples from volunteer blood donors who had recovered from COVID-19. Whole blood was collected in K2EDTA tubes by collaborating institutions according to the institutions' own protocols. For TCRbeta analysis, collaborators shipped samples as frozen whole blood, isolated PBMCs, or DNA extracted from either of those sample types. The clonotype originates from a woman in her sixties who had recovered from COVID-19. Recombination joined TRBV19 with TRBJ2-2; TRBD2 aligns with 8 central bases. The material sequenced was peripheral blood. CDR3 sequence: CASSISGGDTGELFF. The DNA is TGTGCCAGTAGTATCTCCGGGGGGGATACCGGGGAGCTGTTTTTT.